This T cell receptor (beta chain) came from a study of blood T cell repertoires in COVID-19. Study context: Whether acute or convalescent, the COVID-19 samples came from the United States, Italy and Spain. T cells, B-cell-depleted T cells, or PBMCs supplied cDNA or gDNA.

In the authors' methods: For nucleated cells, counts were estimated from reference gene primer amplification. The repertoire was sequenced with immunoSEQ multiplex PCR; TCRdb's copy has only in-frame clones and lacks some. That table gives V, J and clone size, and the DNA gave D and trimming. The sample yields roughly 56,000 clones, around 91% seen once. V was pared by 0 bases and J by 4 bases, with 11 bases of the junction left unmatched. The CDR3 contains 17 residues. Germline assignment: CDR1 LGHNA and CDR2 YSLEER. Sequences were obtained from peripheral blood. The clonotype originates from a man aged 55 to 70 with active COVID-19. The chain recombines TRBV4-3 with TRBJ2-7; TRBD1 aligns across 8 bases. CDR3 bases: TGCGCCAGCAGCCAAGATCCAAGTTCAGGGGGCTCGTACGAGCAGTACTTC. It translates to CASSQDPSSGGSYEQYF.